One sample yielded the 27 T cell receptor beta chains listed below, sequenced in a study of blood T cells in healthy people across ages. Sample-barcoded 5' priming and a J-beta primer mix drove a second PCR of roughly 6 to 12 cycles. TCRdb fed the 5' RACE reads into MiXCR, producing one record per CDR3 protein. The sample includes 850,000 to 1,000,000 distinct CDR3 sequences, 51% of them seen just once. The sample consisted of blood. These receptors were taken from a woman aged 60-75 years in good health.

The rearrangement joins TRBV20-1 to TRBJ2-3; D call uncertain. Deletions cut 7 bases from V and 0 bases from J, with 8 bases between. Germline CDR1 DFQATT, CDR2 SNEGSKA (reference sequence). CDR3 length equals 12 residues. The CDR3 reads CSVDISTDTQYF. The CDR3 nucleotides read TGCAGTGTCGACATTAGCACAGATACGCAGTATTTT.

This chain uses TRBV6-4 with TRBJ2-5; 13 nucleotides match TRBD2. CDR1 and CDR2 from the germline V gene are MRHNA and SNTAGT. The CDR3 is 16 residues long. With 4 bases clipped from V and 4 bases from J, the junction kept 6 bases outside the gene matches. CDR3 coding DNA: TGTGCCAGCAGTGTCGGGACTAGCGGGATTACAGAGACCCAGTACTTC. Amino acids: CASSVGTSGITETQYF.

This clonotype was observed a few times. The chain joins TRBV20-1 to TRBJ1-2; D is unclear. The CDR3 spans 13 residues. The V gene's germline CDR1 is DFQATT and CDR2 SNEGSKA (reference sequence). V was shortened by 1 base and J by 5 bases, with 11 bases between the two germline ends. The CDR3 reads CSARVSTIYGYTF. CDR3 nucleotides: TGCAGTGCTAGAGTGTCAACGATTTATGGCTACACCTTC.

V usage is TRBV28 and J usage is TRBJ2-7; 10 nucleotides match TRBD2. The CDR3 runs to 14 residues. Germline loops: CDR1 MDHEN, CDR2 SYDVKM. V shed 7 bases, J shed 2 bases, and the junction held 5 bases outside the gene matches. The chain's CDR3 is CASKAGGNTYEQYF. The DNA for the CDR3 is TGTGCCAGCAAAGCGGGAGGGAACACCTACGAGCAGTACTTC.

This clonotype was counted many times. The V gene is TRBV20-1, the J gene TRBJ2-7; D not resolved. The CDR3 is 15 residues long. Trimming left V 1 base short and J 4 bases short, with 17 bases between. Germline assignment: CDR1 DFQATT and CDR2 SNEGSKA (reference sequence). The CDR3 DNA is TGCAGTGCTAGAGCTCCGGACGGATTACGGTACGAGCAGTACTTC. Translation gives CSARAPDGLRYEQYF.

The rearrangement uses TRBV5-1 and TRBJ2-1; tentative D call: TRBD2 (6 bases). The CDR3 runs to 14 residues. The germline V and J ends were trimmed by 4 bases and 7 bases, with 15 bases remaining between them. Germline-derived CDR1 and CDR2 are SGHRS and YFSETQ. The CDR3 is CASSPFGAGNEQFF. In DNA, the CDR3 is TGCGCCAGCAGCCCCTTCGGGGCGGGGAATGAGCAGTTCTTC.

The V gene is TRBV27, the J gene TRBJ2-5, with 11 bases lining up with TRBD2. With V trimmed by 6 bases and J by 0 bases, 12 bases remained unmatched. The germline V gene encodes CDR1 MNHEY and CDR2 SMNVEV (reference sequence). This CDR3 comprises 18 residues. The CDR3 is CASSRPLSSGGHQETQYF. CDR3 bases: TGTGCCAGCAGCCGCCCTCTGTCTAGCGGGGGGCACCAAGAGACCCAGTACTTC.

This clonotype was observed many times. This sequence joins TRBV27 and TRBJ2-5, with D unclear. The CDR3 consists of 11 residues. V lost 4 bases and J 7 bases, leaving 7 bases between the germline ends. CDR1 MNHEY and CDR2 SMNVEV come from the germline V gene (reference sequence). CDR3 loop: CASSSSGTQYF. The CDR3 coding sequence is TGTGCCAGCAGTTCTTCCGGGACCCAGTACTTC.

As DNA, the CDR3 is TGTGCCAGCAGCGTAGGACTAGCGGGAGTGGGGACCCAGTACTTC. Its protein product is CASSVGLAGVGTQYF. The rearrangement uses TRBV9 and TRBJ2-5, with 12 bases lining up with TRBD2. This CDR3 is built from 15 residues. V lost 0 bases to trimming and J lost 7 bases; unmatched junction nucleotides: 4. Germline assignment: CDR1 SGDLS and CDR2 YYNGEE.

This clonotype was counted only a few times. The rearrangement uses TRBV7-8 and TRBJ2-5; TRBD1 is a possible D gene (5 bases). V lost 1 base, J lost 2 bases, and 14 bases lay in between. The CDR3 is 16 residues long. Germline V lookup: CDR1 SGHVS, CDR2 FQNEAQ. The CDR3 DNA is TGTGCCAGCAGCTTAGGCACAGGACCTCGACAAGAGACCCAGTACTTC. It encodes CASSLGTGPRQETQYF.

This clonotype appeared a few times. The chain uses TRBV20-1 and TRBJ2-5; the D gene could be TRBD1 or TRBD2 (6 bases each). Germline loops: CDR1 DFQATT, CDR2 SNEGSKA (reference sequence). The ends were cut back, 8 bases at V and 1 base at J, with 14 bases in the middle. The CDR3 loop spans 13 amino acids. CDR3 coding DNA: TGCAGTCTCTGGGGGGCCTTCCAAGAGACCCAGTACTTC. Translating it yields CSLWGAFQETQYF.

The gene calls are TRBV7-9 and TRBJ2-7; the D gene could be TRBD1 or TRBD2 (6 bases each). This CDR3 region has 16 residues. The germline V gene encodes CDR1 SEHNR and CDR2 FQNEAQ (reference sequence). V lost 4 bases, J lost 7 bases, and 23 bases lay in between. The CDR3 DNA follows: TGTGCCAGCAGCTACGGACAGTGGTCCCAACGGGGGGAGCAGTACTTC. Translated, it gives CASSYGQWSQRGEQYF.

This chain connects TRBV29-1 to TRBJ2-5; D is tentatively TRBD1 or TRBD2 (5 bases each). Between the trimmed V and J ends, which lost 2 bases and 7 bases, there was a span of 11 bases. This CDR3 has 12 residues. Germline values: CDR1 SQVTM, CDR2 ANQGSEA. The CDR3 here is CSVERLGRTQYF. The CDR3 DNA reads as TGCAGCGTTGAACGCCTGGGACGGACCCAGTACTTC.

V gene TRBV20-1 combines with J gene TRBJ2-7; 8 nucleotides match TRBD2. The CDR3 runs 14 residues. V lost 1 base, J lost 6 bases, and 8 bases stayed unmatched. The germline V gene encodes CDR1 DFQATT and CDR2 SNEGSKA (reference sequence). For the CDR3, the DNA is TGCAGTGCTAGAGGCGGGGGGCGTAGGAGCGAGCAGTACTTC. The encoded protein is CSARGGGRRSEQYF.

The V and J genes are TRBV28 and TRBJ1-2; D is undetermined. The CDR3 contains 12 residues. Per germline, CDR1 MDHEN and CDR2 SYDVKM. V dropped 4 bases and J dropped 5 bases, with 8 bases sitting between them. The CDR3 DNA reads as TGTGCCAGCAGTTCTGAGATATATGGCTACACCTTC. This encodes CASSSEIYGYTF.

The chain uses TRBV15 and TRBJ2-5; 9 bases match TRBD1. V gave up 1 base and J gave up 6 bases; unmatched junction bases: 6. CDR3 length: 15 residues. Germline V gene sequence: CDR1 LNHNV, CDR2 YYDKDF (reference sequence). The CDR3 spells CATSRGTGGSKTQYF. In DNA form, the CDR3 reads TGTGCCACCAGCAGAGGCACAGGGGGCTCTAAGACCCAGTACTTC.

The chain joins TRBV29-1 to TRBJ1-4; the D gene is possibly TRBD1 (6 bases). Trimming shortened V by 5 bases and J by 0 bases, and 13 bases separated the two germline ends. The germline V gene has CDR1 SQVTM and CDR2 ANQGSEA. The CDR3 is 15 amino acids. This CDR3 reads CSVPTGGATNEKLFF. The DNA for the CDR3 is TGCAGCGTTCCGACAGGTGGGGCAACTAATGAAAAACTGTTTTTT.

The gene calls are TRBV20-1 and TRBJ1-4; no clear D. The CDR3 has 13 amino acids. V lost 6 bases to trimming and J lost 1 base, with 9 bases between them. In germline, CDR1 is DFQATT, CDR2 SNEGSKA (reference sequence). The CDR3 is CSAPGGTNEKLFF. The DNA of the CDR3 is TGCAGTGCCCCAGGAGGAACTAATGAAAAACTGTTTTTT.

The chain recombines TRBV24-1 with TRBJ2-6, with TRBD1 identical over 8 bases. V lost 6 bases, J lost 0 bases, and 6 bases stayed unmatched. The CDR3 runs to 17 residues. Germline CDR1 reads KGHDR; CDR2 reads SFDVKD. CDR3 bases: TGTGCCACCAGTTCATTCAGGGGGCCCTCTGGGGCCAACGTCCTGACTTTC. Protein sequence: CATSSFRGPSGANVLTF.

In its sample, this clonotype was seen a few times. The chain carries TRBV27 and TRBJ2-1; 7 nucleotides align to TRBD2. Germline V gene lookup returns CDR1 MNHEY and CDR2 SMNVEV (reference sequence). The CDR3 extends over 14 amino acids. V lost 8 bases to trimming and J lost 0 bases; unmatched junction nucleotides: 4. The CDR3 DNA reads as TGTGCCAGCGGGGGGGTATCCTCCTACAATGAGCAGTTCTTC. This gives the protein CASGGVSSYNEQFF.

The CDR3 loop reads CASSHNRNTEAFF. The CDR3 nucleotides read TGTGCCAGCAGCCATAACAGGAACACTGAAGCTTTCTTT. The chain carries TRBV11-2 and TRBJ1-1; the D is unclear. CDR1 SGHAT and CDR2 FQNNGV come from the germline V gene. V lost 5 bases to trimming and J lost 1 base, with 8 bases between them. The CDR3 loop spans 13 amino acids.

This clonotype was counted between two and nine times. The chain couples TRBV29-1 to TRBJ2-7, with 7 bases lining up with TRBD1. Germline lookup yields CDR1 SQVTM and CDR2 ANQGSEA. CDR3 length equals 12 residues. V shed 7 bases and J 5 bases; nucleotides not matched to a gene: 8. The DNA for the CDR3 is TGCAGCGCCTCGGACAGGTTCGACGAGCAGTACTTC. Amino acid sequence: CSASDRFDEQYF.

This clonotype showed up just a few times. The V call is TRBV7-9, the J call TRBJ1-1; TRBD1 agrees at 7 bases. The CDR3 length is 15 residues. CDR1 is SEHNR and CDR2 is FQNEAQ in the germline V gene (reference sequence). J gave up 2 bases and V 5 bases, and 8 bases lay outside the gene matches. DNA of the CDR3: TGTGCCAGCAGCCCCCGACAGGGTCGCAACACTGAAGCTTTCTTT. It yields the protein CASSPRQGRNTEAFF. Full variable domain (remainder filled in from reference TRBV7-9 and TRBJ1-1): DTGVSQNPRHKITKRGQNVTFRCDPISEHNRLYWYRQTLGQGPEFLTYFQNEAQLEKSRLLSDRFSAERPKGSFSTLEIQRTEQGDSAMYLCASSPRQGRNTEAFFGQGTRLTVV.

The CDR3 here is CATSDSQVAKNIQYF. In DNA, the CDR3 is TGTGCCACCAGTGATTCACAGGTAGCCAAAAACATTCAGTACTTC. This chain links TRBV24-1 with TRBJ2-4; the D gene is possibly TRBD1 (5 bases). V gave up 2 bases and J gave up 0 bases, with 7 bases separating them. Germline values: CDR1 KGHDR, CDR2 SFDVKD. There are 15 residues in the CDR3.

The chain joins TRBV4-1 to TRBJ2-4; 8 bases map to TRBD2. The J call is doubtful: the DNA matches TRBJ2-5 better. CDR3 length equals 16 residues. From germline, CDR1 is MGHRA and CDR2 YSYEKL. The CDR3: CASSQFLAGVQETQYF. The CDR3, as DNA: TGCGCCAGCAGCCAATTTCTAGCGGGCGTGCAAGAGACCCAGTACTTC.

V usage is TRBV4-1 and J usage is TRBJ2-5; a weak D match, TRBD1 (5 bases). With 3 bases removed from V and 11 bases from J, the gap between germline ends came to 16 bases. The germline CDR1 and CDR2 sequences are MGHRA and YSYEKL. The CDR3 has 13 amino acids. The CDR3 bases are TGCGCCAGCAGCCATGGGAAGGGGTATGAGCAGTACTTC. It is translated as CASSHGKGYEQYF.

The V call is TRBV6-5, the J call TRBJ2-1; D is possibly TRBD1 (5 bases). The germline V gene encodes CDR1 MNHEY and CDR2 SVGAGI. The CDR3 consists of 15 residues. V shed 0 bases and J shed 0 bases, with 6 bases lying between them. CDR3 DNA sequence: TGTGCCAGCAGTTACTCCGGACACTCCTACAATGAGCAGTTCTTC. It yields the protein CASSYSGHSYNEQFF.